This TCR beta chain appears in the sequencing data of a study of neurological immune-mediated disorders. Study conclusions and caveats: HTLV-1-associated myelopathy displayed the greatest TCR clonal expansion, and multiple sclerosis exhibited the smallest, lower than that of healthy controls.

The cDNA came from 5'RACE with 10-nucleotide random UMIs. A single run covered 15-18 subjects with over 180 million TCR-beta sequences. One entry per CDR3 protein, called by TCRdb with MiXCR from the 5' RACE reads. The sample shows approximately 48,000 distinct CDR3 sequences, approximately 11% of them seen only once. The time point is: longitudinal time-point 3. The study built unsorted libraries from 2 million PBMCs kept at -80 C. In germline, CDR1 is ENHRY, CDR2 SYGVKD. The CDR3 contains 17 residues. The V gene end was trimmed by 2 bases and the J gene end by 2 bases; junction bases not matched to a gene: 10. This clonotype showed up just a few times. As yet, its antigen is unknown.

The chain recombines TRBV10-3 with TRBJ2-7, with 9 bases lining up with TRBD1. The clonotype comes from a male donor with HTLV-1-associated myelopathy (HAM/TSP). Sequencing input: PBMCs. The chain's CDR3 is CAISEHTGGPPTYEQYF. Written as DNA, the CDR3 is TGTGCCATCAGTGAGCACACAGGGGGCCCACCGACCTACGAGCAGTACTTC.